One and the same sample provided the 2 T cell receptor beta chains below, sequenced in a study of a mutant IDH1 vaccine in newly diagnosed glioma. TCRdb's table, derived via immunoSEQ multiplex PCR, lists solely in-frame clones and lacks some. The table shows over 45,000 clones, with around 90% occurring only once. Noted time point: baseline, week 1 (first vaccination visit). Regarding treatment: pre-vaccination baseline after standard-of-care therapy. The sequencing used PBMCs, collected from a glioma patient treated with radiotherapy, temozolomide or both. The receptors were gathered from a man over 45 with glioma.

The CDR3, as DNA: TGTGCCAGCGGCAGCTCCTACGAGCAGTACTTC. It is translated as CASGSSYEQYF. This rearrangement joins TRBV14 to TRBJ2-7; the D is unclear. This CDR3 has 11 residues. Germline V CDR1 and CDR2: SGHDN, FVKESK. Trimming shortened V by 8 bases and J by 0 bases, and 5 bases separated the two germline ends.

This rearrangement joins TRBV23-1 to TRBJ2-1; D is ambiguous. TRBV23-1 is an ORF, and what it does is uncertain. The CDR3 is made up of 16 amino acids. The ends were cut back, 3 bases at V and 8 bases at J, with 20 bases in the middle. The CDR3 sequence: CASSQLGVLEIDEQFF. In nucleotides, the CDR3 is TGCGCCAGCAGTCAGCTTGGTGTTCTAGAGATCGATGAGCAGTTCTTC.